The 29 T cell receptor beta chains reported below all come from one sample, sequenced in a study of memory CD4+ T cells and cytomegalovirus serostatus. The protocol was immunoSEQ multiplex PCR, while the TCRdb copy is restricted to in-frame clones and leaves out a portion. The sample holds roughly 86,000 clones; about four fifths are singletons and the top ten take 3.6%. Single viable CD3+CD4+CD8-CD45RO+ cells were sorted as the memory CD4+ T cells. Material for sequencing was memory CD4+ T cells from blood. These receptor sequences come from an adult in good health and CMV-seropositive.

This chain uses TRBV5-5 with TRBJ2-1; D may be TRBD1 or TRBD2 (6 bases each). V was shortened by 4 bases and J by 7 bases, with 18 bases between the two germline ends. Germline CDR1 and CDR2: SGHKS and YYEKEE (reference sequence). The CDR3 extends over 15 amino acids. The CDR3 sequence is CASSPLREGGNEQFF. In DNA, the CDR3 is TGTGCCAGCAGCCCACTAAGAGAGGGGGGAAATGAGCAGTTCTTC. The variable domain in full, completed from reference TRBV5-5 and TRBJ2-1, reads DAGVTQSPTHLIKTRGQQVTLRCSPISGHKSVSWYQQVLGQGPQFIFQYYEKEERGRGNFPDRFSARQFPNYSSELNVNALLLGDSALYLCASSPLREGGNEQFFGPGTRLTVL.

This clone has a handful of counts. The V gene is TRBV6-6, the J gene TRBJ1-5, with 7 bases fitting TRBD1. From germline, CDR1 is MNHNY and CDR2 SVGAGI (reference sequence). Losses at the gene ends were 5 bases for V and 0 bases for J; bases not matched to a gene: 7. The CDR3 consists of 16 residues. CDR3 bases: TGTGCCAGCAGTAGAGGGACAGCGCGTAGCAATCAGCCCCAGCATTTT. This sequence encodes CASSRGTARSNQPQHF.

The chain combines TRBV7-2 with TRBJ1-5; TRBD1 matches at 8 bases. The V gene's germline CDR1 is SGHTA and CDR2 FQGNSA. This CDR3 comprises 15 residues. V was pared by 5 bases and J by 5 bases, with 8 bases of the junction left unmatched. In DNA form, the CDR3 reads TGTGCCAGCAGCACAGGCACAGGGGGATATCAGCCCCAGCATTTT. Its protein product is CASSTGTGGYQPQHF.

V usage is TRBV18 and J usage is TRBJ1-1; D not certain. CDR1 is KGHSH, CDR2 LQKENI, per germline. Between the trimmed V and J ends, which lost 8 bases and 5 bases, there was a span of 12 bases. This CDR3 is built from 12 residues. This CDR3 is CASLMLGTEAFF. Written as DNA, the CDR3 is TGTGCCAGCCTTATGTTAGGAACTGAAGCTTTCTTT.

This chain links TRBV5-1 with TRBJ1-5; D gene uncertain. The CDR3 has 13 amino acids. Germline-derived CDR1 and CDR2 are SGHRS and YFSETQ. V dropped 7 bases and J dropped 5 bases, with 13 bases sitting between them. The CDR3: CASAAGRDQPQHF. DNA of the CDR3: TGCGCCAGCGCCGCCGGACGGGATCAGCCCCAGCATTTT.

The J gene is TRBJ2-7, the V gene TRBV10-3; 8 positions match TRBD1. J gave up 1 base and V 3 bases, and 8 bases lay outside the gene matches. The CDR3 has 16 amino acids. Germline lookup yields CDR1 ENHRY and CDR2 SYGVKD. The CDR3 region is CAISDVGQGWSYEQYF. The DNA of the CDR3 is TGTGCCATCAGTGATGTAGGACAGGGATGGTCCTACGAGCAGTACTTC.

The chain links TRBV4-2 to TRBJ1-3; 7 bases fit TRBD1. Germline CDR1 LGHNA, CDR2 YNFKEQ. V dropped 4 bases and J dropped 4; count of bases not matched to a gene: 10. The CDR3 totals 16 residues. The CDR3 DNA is TGTGCCAGCAGCCCTCAGGGGGAATGGTTAGGAAACACCATATATTTT. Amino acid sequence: CASSPQGEWLGNTIYF.

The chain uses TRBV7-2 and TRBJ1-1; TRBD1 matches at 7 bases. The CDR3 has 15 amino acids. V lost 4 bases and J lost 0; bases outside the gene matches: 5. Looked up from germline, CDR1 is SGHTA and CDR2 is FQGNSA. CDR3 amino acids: CASSSGQSMNTEAFF. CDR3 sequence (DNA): TGTGCCAGCAGCTCGGGACAGAGCATGAACACTGAAGCTTTCTTT.

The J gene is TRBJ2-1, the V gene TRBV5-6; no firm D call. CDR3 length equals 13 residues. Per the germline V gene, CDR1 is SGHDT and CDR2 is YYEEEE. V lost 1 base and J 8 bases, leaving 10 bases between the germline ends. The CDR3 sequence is CASSLYSLYEQFF. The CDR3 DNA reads TGTGCCAGCAGCTTGTATTCCCTGTATGAGCAGTTCTTC.

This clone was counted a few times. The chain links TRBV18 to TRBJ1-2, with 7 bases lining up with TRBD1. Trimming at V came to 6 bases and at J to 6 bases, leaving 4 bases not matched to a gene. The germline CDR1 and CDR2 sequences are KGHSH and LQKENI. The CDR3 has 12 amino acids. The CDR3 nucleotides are TGTGCCAGCTCGTTCGACAGGGATGGCTACACCTTC. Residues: CASSFDRDGYTF.

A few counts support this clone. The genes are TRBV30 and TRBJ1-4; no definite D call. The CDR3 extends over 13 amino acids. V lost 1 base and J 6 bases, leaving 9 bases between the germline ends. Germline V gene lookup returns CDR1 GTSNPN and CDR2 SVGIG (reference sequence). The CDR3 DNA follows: TGTGCCTGGAGTGGGGCCAGAGATGAAAAACTGTTTTTT. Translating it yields CAWSGARDEKLFF.

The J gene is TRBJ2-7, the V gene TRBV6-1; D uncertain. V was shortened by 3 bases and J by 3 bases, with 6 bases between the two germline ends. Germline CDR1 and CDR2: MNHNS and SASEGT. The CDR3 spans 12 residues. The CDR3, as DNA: TGTGCCAGCAGTGACCAAGGCTACGAGCAGTACTTC. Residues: CASSDQGYEQYF.

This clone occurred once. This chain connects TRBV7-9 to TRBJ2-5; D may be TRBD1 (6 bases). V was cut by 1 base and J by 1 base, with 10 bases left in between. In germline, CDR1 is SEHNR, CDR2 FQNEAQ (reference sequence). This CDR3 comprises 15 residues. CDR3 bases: TGTGCCAGCAGCTTAGACAGGGCCACCCAAGAGACCCAGTACTTC. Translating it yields CASSLDRATQETQYF.

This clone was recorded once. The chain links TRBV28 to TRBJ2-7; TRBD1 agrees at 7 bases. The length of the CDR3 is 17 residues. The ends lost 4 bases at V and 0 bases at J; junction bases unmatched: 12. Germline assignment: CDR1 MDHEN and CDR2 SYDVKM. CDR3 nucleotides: TGTGCCAGCAGTTCCCCCGGATCGACAGGGAGCTCCTACGAGCAGTACTTC. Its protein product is CASSSPGSTGSSYEQYF.

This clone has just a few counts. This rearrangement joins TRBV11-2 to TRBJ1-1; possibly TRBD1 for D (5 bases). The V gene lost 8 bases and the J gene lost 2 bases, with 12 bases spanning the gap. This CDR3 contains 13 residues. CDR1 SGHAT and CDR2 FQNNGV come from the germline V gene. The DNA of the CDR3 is TGTGCCAGCCTTGGGGCGGGAAACACTGAAGCTTTCTTT. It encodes CASLGAGNTEAFF.

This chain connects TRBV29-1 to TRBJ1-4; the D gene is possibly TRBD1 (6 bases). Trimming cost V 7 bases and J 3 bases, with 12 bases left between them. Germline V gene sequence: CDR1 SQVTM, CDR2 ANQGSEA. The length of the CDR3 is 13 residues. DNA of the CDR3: TGCAGCGCATACAGGGCGTCTAATGAAAAACTGTTTTTT. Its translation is CSAYRASNEKLFF.

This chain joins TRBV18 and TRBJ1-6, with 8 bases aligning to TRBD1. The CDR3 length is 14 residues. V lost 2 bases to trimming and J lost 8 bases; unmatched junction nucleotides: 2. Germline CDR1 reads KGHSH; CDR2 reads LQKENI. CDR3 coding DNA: TGTGCCAGCTCACCAGGACAGGGCGATTCACCCCTCCACTTT. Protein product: CASSPGQGDSPLHF.

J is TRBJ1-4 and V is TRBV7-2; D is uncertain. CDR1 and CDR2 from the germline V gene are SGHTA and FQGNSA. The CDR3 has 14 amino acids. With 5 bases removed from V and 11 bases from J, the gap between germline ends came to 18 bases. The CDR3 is CASSQGGIRGKLFF. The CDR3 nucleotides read TGTGCCAGCAGCCAAGGAGGGATCAGAGGGAAACTGTTTTTT.

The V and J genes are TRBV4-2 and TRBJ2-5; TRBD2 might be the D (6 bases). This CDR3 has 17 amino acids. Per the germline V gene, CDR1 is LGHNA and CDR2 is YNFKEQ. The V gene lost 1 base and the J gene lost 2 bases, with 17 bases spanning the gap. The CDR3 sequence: CASSQGGVPKGQETQYF. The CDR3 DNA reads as TGTGCCAGCAGCCAAGGGGGGGTCCCTAAGGGACAAGAGACCCAGTACTTC.

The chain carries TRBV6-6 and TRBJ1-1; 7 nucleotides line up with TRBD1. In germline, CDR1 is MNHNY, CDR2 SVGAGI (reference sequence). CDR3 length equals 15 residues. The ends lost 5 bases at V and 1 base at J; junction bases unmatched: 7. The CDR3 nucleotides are TGTGCCAGCAGTGACCAGACAGGGCCGAACACTGAAGCTTTCTTT. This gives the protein CASSDQTGPNTEAFF.

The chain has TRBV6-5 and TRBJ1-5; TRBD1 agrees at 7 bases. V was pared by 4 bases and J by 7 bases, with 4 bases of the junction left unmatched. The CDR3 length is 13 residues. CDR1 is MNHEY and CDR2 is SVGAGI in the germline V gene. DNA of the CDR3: TGTGCCAGCAGTTCTCAGGGGGGCCAGCCCCAGCATTTT. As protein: CASSSQGGQPQHF.

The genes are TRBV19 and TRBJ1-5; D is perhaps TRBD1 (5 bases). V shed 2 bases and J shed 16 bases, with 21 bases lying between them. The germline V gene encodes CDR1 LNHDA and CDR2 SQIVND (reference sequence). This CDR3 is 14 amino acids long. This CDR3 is CASSISPTAWVPHF. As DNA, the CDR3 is TGTGCCAGTAGTATAAGTCCGACAGCCTGGGTGCCTCATTTT.

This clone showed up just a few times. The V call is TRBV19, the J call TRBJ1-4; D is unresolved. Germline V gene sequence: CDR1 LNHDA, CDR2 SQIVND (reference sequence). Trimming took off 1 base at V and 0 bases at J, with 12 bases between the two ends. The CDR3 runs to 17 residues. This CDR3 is CASSIGPRGTTNEKLFF. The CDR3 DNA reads TGTGCCAGTAGTATAGGCCCAAGAGGGACAACTAATGAAAAACTGTTTTTT.

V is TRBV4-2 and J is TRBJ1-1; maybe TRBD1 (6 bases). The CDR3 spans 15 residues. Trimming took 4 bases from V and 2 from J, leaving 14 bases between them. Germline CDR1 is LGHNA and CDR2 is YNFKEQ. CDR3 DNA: TGTGCCAGCAGCCTTAGGACAGACAAAAACACTGAAGCTTTCTTT. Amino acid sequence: CASSLRTDKNTEAFF.

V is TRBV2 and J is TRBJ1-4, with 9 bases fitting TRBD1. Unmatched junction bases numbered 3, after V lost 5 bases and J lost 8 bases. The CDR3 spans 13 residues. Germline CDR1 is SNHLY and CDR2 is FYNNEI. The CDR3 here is CASSNRGREKLFF. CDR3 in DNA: TGTGCCAGCAGTAACAGGGGGCGGGAAAAACTGTTTTTT.

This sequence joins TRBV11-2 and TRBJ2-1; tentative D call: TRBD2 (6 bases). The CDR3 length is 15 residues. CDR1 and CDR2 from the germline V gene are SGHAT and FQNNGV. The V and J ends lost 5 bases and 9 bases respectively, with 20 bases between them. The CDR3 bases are TGTGCCAGCAGCAACGGGAGTCCCCTTTTTAGTGAGCAGTTCTTC. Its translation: CASSNGSPLFSEQFF. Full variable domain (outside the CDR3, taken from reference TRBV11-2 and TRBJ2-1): EAGVAQSPRYKIIEKRQSVAFWCNPISGHATLYWYQQILGQGPKLLIQFQNNGVVDDSQLPKDRFSAERLKGVDSTLKIQPAKLEDSAVYLCASSNGSPLFSEQFFGPGTRLTVL.

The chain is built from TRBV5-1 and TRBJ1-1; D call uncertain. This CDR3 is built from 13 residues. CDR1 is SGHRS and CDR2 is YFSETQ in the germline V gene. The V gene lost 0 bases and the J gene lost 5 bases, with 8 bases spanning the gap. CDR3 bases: TGCGCCAGCAGCTTGGCAAGCGGGACTGAAGCTTTCTTT. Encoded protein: CASSLASGTEAFF.

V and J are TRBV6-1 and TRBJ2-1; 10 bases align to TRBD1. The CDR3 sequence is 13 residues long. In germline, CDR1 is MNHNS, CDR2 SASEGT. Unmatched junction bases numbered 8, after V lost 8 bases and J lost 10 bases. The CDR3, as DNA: TGTGCCAGCGGGATACAGGGACAGGGGGAGCAGTTCTTC. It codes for CASGIQGQGEQFF.

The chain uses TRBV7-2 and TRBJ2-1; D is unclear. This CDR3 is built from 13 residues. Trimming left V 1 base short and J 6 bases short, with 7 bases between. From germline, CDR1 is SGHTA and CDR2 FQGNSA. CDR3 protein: CASSLGESNEQFF. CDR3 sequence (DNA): TGTGCCAGCAGCTTAGGAGAAAGCAATGAGCAGTTCTTC.